Listed below are T cell receptor beta chains from one sample, sequenced in a study of T cell responses to AZD1222 COVID-19 vaccine. Libraries were prepared by immunoSEQ multiplex PCR; TCRdb keeps only in-frame clonotypes and omits some of them. Of some 130,000 clones in the sample, 87% were seen once. This specimen consisted of peripheral blood, obtained 28 days after the second AZD1222 dose. The source of these receptors is an adult who received the AZD1222 COVID-19 vaccine. Both conserved end residues are trimmed from each CDR3. Expanded clones get a size class; other rows say once, few or many, or leave the size out.

clone size: -; V gene: TRBV18; J gene: TRBJ1-4; CDR3 protein: ASSPDGGVLF
clone size: -; V gene: TRBV5-1; J gene: TRBJ1-4; CDR3 protein: ASSLSQNNEKLF
clone size: -; V gene: TRBV7-7; J gene: TRBJ2-7; CDR3 protein: ASSPGQLVYEQY
clone size: -; V gene: TRBV6-4; J gene: TRBJ1-1; CDR3 protein: ASRADRGQNTEAF
clone size: -; V gene: TRBV18; J gene: TRBJ1-2; CDR3 protein: ASSPQTAKPNYGYT
clone size: -; V gene: TRBV7-2; J gene: TRBJ2-1; CDR3 protein: ASSSLGGTSGGTYNEQF
clone size: -; V gene: TRBV6-1; J gene: TRBJ2-4; CDR3 protein: ASSEGTSRNIQY
clone size: -; V gene: TRBV6-4; J gene: TRBJ1-1; CDR3 protein: ASRLRQGGYTEAF
clone size: once; V gene: TRBV7-7; J gene: TRBJ2-7; CDR3 protein: ASSLEVGGSYEQY
clone size: -; V gene: TRBV19; J gene: TRBJ2-7; CDR3 protein: ASSSVGYSYEQY
clone size: -; V gene: TRBV7-2; J gene: TRBJ2-2; CDR3 protein: ASSLRDRGRGELF
clone size: -; V gene: TRBV9; J gene: TRBJ2-2; CDR3 protein: ASSVRQYTGELF
clone size: -; V gene: TRBV12-3/TRBV12-4; J gene: TRBJ2-7; CDR3 protein: ASRRTGTYEQY
clone size: -; V gene: TRBV27; J gene: TRBJ1-5; CDR3 protein: ASSLKWDRVLQPQH
clone size: -; V gene: TRBV5-1; J gene: TRBJ2-5; CDR3 protein: ASSLTASQETQY
clone size: -; V gene: TRBV2; J gene: TRBJ1-2; CDR3 protein: ASTGTGNYGYT
clone size: -; V gene: TRBV19; J gene: TRBJ1-1; CDR3 protein: ASSMLRRQAHPEAF
clone size: -; V gene: TRBV11-2; J gene: TRBJ2-5; CDR3 protein: ASSLLTTGGSETQY
clone size: -; V gene: TRBV29-1; J gene: TRBJ1-2; CDR3 protein: SVEDLNKAYT
clone size: -; V gene: TRBV5-4; J gene: TRBJ1-2; CDR3 protein: ASSLGLQGQGFYGYT
clone size: once; V gene: TRBV7-9; J gene: TRBJ2-1; CDR3 protein: ASRRQGGEQF
clone size: few; V gene: TRBV7-2; J gene: TRBJ1-1; CDR3 protein: ASSLVPVGNAF
clone size: -; V gene: TRBV4-2; J gene: TRBJ2-7; CDR3 protein: ASSLPGQGSYEQY
clone size: once; V gene: TRBV18; J gene: TRBJ1-2; CDR3 protein: ASSPSGQINYGYT
clone size: once; V gene: TRBV5-4; J gene: TRBJ1-1; CDR3 protein: ASSTPGVWGNPEAF
clone size: -; V gene: TRBV7-2; J gene: TRBJ1-2; CDR3 protein: ASSPSGGGLNYGYT
clone size: -; V gene: TRBV18; J gene: TRBJ1-1; CDR3 protein: ASSSGGNTEAF
clone size: -; V gene: TRBV6-5; J gene: TRBJ1-2; CDR3 protein: ASSFDRSPGVPYT
clone size: -; V gene: TRBV19; J gene: TRBJ2-3; CDR3 protein: ASRQTGTSGGHTQY
clone size: -; V gene: TRBV4-3; J gene: TRBJ1-2; CDR3 protein: ASSQERGSVYGYT
clone size: -; V gene: TRBV15; J gene: TRBJ2-3; CDR3 protein: ATSRVAGAGTDTQY
clone size: -; V gene: TRBV11-1; J gene: TRBJ1-6; CDR3 protein: ASSLADRNGTPLH
clone size: -; V gene: TRBV2; J gene: TRBJ2-6; CDR3 protein: ASNQRISGANVLT
clone size: -; V gene: TRBV12-3/TRBV12-4; J gene: TRBJ1-5; CDR3 protein: ASSSNSQPQH
clone size: -; V gene: TRBV2; J gene: TRBJ1-1; CDR3 protein: ASSQRGLMNTEAF
clone size: -; V gene: TRBV2; J gene: TRBJ2-1; CDR3 protein: ASSTGSSYNEQF
clone size: -; V gene: TRBV5-1; J gene: TRBJ1-3; CDR3 protein: ASSLAPTGSRNTIY
clone size: -; V gene: TRBV4-2; J gene: TRBJ2-3; CDR3 protein: ASSQKWAGLATSSTDTQY
clone size: -; V gene: TRBV7-3; J gene: TRBJ2-5; CDR3 protein: ASSFGPPPETQY
clone size: -; V gene: TRBV7-2; J gene: TRBJ1-3; CDR3 protein: ASSLVGQLSSGNTIY
clone size: -; V gene: TRBV7-9; J gene: TRBJ2-1; CDR3 protein: ASSLSMFEGNEQF
clone size: -; V gene: TRBV9; J gene: TRBJ2-3; CDR3 protein: ASSVVRGDSTDTQY
clone size: -; V gene: TRBV3-1/TRBV3-2; J gene: TRBJ2-5; CDR3 protein: ASSQGGGKRGKETQY
clone size: -; V gene: TRBV9; J gene: TRBJ1-2; CDR3 protein: ASSTPGTAFGYT
clone size: few; V gene: TRBV27; J gene: TRBJ1-2; CDR3 protein: ASRLEAGNYGYT
clone size: -; V gene: TRBV27; J gene: TRBJ2-7; CDR3 protein: ASQNNYRTGGTEQY
clone size: -; V gene: TRBV11-2; J gene: TRBJ2-5; CDR3 protein: ASSFRGAGGGETQY
clone size: few; V gene: TRBV5-1; J gene: TRBJ1-5; CDR3 protein: ASSLGSVNQPQH
clone size: few; V gene: TRBV2; J gene: TRBJ1-2; CDR3 protein: ASSRGRQSNGYT
clone size: -; V gene: TRBV7-3; J gene: TRBJ2-3; CDR3 protein: ASSSRAGGTDTQY
clone size: -; V gene: TRBV30; J gene: TRBJ1-1; CDR3 protein: AWRLGTEAF